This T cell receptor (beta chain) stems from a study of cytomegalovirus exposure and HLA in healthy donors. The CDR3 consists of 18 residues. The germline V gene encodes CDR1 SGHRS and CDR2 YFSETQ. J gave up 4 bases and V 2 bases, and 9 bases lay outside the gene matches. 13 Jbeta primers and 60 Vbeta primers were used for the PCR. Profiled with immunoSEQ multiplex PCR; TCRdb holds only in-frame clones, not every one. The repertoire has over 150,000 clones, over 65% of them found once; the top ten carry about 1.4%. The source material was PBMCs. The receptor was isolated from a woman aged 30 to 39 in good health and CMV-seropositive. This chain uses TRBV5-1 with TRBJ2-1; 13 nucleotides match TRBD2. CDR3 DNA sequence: TGCGCCAGCAGCTTATCCCCAATACTAGCGGGAGGGTACAATGAGCAGTTCTTC. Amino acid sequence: CASSLSPILAGGYNEQFF.